One and the same sample provided the 12 T cell receptor beta chains below, sequenced in a study of blood T cell repertoires in COVID-19. The data were produced by immunoSEQ multiplex PCR, yet TCRdb's version contains in-frame clones alone and is incomplete. The sample comprises fewer than 300,000 clones, 70% to 90% of which are singletons, and 9.5% to 15% rests with the top ten. Input material: peripheral blood. These receptors all come from a woman in her 30s with COVID-19, enrolled during active disease.

This clone was seen only once. The J gene is TRBJ2-3, the V gene TRBV28; D gene uncertain. CDR1 and CDR2 from the germline V gene are MDHEN and SYDVKM. The CDR3 covers 14 residues. The ends were cut back, 4 bases at V and 0 bases at J, with 8 bases in the middle. In DNA form, the CDR3 reads TGTGCCAGCAGTTCGCTCGCGAGCACAGATACGCAGTATTTT. Amino acid sequence: CASSSLASTDTQYF. The complete variable domain, with remaining parts taken from reference TRBV28 and TRBJ2-3, reads DVKVTQSSRYLVKRTGEKVFLECVQDMDHENMFWYRQDPGLGLRLIYFSYDVKMKEKGDIPEGYSVSREKKERFSLILESASTNQTSMYLCASSSLASTDTQYFGPGTRLTVL.

V is TRBV27 and J is TRBJ2-7; D uncertain. The germline CDR1 and CDR2 sequences are MNHEY and SMNVEV (reference sequence). V lost 3 bases to trimming and J lost 7 bases, with 10 bases between them. The CDR3 runs to 12 residues. CDR3 bases: TGTGCCAGCAGTTTGAGAGGTACTGAGCAGTACTTC. Amino acid sequence: CASSLRGTEQYF.

The J gene is TRBJ2-7, the V gene TRBV3-1 (or the pseudogene TRBV3-2); TRBD2 aligns across 8 bases. This CDR3 region has 15 residues. Germline CDR1 reads LGHDT; CDR2 reads YNNKEL (reference sequence). V dropped 0 bases and J dropped 4; count of bases not matched to a gene: 5. CDR3 bases: TGTGCCAGCAGCCAAGATTATACTAGCGGATACGAGCAGTACTTC. This encodes CASSQDYTSGYEQYF.

The chain recombines TRBV24-1 with TRBJ1-1, with D possibly matching TRBD1 (5 bases). Germline-derived CDR1 and CDR2 are KGHDR and SFDVKD. The CDR3 length is 13 residues. V was shortened by 7 bases and J by 1 base, with 9 bases between the two germline ends. CDR3 bases: TGTGCCACCAGGACCGGGGGGAACACTGAAGCTTTCTTT. Translation: CATRTGGNTEAFF.

The V and J genes are TRBV13 and TRBJ2-7; 9 bases align to TRBD1. Germline values: CDR1 PRHDT, CDR2 FYEKMQ (reference sequence). The CDR3 is 15 amino acids. Trimming took 5 bases from V and 2 from J; bases not matched to a gene: 7. CDR3: CASSLRDRATYEQYF. CDR3 in DNA: TGTGCCAGCAGCCTTCGGGACAGGGCCACCTACGAGCAGTACTTC.

The rearrangement links TRBV5-1 to TRBJ1-1, with D unresolved. This CDR3 is 15 amino acids long. CDR1 and CDR2 from the germline V gene are SGHRS and YFSETQ. The ends were cut back, 4 bases at V and 1 base at J, with 14 bases in the middle. Here the CDR3 DNA reads TGCGCCAGCAGCGCCGCACAAAATCGGAACACTGAAGCTTTCTTT. This codes for CASSAAQNRNTEAFF.

The chain employs TRBV29-1 and TRBJ2-6; tentatively, D is TRBD1 (6 bases). The CDR3 runs to 18 residues. Germline V gene sequence: CDR1 SQVTM, CDR2 ANQGSEA. V was trimmed by 1 base and J by 0 bases, leaving 16 bases between them. DNA of the CDR3: TGCAGCGTTGAAGCATTCGACAGGTCTGACTCTGGGGCCAACGTCCTGACTTTC. Residues: CSVEAFDRSDSGANVLTF. Full variable domain (remainder filled in from reference TRBV29-1 and TRBJ2-6): SAVISQKPSRDICQRGTSLTIQCQVDSQVTMMFWYRQQPGQSLTLIATANQGSEATYESGFVIDKFPISRPNLTFSTLTVSNMSPEDSSIYLCSVEAFDRSDSGANVLTFGAGSRLTVL.

This clone was picked up many times. The V gene is TRBV6-5, the J gene TRBJ2-1, with TRBD2 as a possible D gene (6 bases). Trimming removed 3 bases at V and 7 bases at J, with 19 bases between. Germline V gene sequence: CDR1 MNHEY, CDR2 SVGAGI. This CDR3 is 16 amino acids long. The CDR3 DNA sequence: TGTGCCAGCAGTTATTATGCCCGAGGGGCGGGGAATGAGCAGTTCTTC. Translation gives CASSYYARGAGNEQFF.

This chain joins TRBV7-9 and TRBJ2-2; TRBD1 is a possible D gene (5 bases). The CDR3 contains 16 residues. In germline, CDR1 is SEHNR, CDR2 FQNEAQ (reference sequence). V was trimmed by 6 bases and J by 7 bases, leaving 21 bases between them. The CDR3 protein is CASSKGAGEGRGELFF. CDR3 nucleotides: TGTGCCAGCAGTAAAGGGGCAGGAGAAGGTCGCGGGGAGCTGTTTTTT.

V is TRBV5-4 and J is TRBJ2-1; a weak D match, TRBD2 (7 bases). Deletions cut 3 bases from V and 7 bases from J, with 17 bases between. This CDR3 is 15 amino acids long. From germline, CDR1 is SGHNT and CDR2 YYREEE (reference sequence). The CDR3 reads CASSSPRGGRNEQFF. CDR3 nucleotide sequence: TGTGCCAGCAGCTCACCGAGGGGGGGCAGGAATGAGCAGTTCTTC.

This clone was recorded once. The V gene is TRBV11-3, the J gene TRBJ1-6; a possible D gene is TRBD1 (5 bases). Trimming removed 0 bases at V and 10 bases at J, with 13 bases between. CDR1 is SGHNT, CDR2 YENEEA, per germline. CDR3 length equals 15 residues. The CDR3, as DNA: TGTGCCAGCAGCTTAGATTCGGGGGTTTGGTCACCCCTCCACTTT. Translating gives CASSLDSGVWSPLHF.

Details on this clone: Other DNA sequences in this specimen translate into the identical CDR3. The rearrangement uses TRBV19 and TRBJ2-5; D unresolved. CDR1 and CDR2 from the germline V gene are LNHDA and SQIVND (reference sequence). The CDR3 is 13 residues long. Trimming shortened V by 0 bases and J by 5 bases, and 7 bases separated the two germline ends. The CDR3 DNA reads TGTGCCAGTAGTATAGATCTCGAGGAGACCCAGTACTTC. This encodes CASSIDLEETQYF.